This T cell receptor beta chain was retrieved from a study of T cell repertoires in cytomegalovirus infection. Study summary: Indications came from public TCR beta signatures; they pointed to CMV infection and to a matching HLA type. Study-wide results and limits: Using cumulative public TCR beta family frequency, the authors identified those who carried CMV together with the relevant HLA.

From the reads, TCRdb called clonotypes with MiXCR, one entry per CDR3 protein. The top ten clones hold roughly 2.9% of a sample with hundreds of thousands of distinct CDR3 sequences, approximately 34% of them seen once. The CDR3 spans 15 residues. The germline V gene encodes CDR1 SGHKS and CDR2 YYEKEE (reference sequence). The V and J ends lost 4 bases and 3 bases respectively, with 14 bases between them. Concerning this clonotype itself: Its antigen is not known.

Specimen: PBMCs. The J gene is TRBJ2-1, the V gene TRBV5-5; D not certain. This clonotype was obtained from a human donor in good health (CMV status not recorded). Some clones in this sample may be carry-over from other donors' samples. For the CDR3, the DNA is TGTGCCAGCAGCGCGGTCTTTTCCATCTACAATGAGCAGTTCTTC. It specifies CASSAVFSIYNEQFF.